This is a list of T cell receptor beta chains from one sample in a study of blood T cell repertoires in COVID-19. Libraries were prepared by immunoSEQ multiplex PCR; TCRdb keeps only in-frame clonotypes and omits some of them. The table has around 700,000 clones, about nine tenths seen once; the top ten hold about 0.24%. Sample: peripheral blood. Receptor source: a woman under 30 with acute or convalescent COVID-19. The CDR3 runs from the conserved cysteine through the conserved F or W. Each record gives: J gene, V gene, CDR3 protein.

>TRBJ1-2|TRBV30
CAWSPISNNREGGYGYTF
>TRBJ1-2|TRBV6-2/TRBV6-3
CASSSPWTGNYGYTF
>TRBJ1-3|TRBV24-1
CATSDLTGERNTIYF
>TRBJ2-7|TRBV3-1/TRBV3-2
CASSQAGSPDEQYF
>TRBJ1-4|TRBV27
CASMASSTLREKLFF
>TRBJ2-6|TRBV11-2
CASSLDPVEVSGANVLTF
>TRBJ2-3|TRBV11-2
CASSLGDSRTDTQYF
>TRBJ2-2|TRBV7-2
CASSADRKGELFF
>TRBJ2-3|TRBV14
CASSQDLADTQYF
>TRBJ2-1|TRBV3-1/TRBV3-2
CAGSFTGVGEQFF
>TRBJ1-6|TRBV6-5
CASGGTGSSPLHF
>TRBJ2-2|TRBV9
CASSLLQGIGTGELFF
>TRBJ2-7|TRBV4-1
CASSLNRDQEEQYF
>TRBJ1-4|TRBV3-1/TRBV3-2
CASSQDRDIQKLFF
>TRBJ2-5|TRBV5-4
CASSLVGVETQYF
>TRBJ1-2|TRBV9
CASSVEGVYGYTF
>TRBJ2-1|TRBV12-5
CASGSRLAGAEFF
>TRBJ1-5|TRBV19
CASSIGTDYSNQPQHF
>TRBJ1-1|TRBV9
CASSVGFGTLEAFF
>TRBJ2-3|TRBV3-1/TRBV3-2
CASSPTRYPDTQYF
>TRBJ2-7|TRBV28
CASSLMAGGSYEQYF
>TRBJ2-1|TRBV24-1
CATSGFSGQGMRNEQFF
>TRBJ1-2|TRBV19
CASLDRRDYGYTF
>TRBJ1-5|TRBV6-4
CASSSKKGHPRGEHQPQHF
>TRBJ2-1|TRBV4-3
CASSLSGQGNYEQFF
>TRBJ2-7|TRBV21-1
CASSKERQGVSYEQYF